The source of this T cell receptor (beta chain) is a study of OX40 agonist ivuxolimab in advanced cancers. V dropped 1 base and J dropped 6 bases, with 7 bases sitting between them. The CDR3 length is 11 residues. Germline values: CDR1 GTSNPN, CDR2 SVGIG (reference sequence). Produced via immunoSEQ multiplex PCR; TCRdb's table is partial and in-frame only. Seen here are roughly 49,000 clones, almost 90% observed once, and the top ten hold 3% to 4.5%. The sequencing here drew on CD4+ or CD8+ T cells sorted from blood, taken in a trial of the OX40 agonist ivuxolimab. This sequence joins TRBV30 and TRBJ2-7; D unclear. This TCR derives from an adult with an advanced solid tumor such as melanoma, head and neck, liver or kidney cancer. CDR3 protein: CAWSGRAEQYF. For the CDR3, the DNA is TGTGCCTGGAGTGGACGGGCCGAGCAGTACTTC. Full variable domain (outside the CDR3, taken from reference TRBV30 and TRBJ2-7): SQTIHQWPATLVQPVGSPLSLECTVEGTSNPNLYWYRQAAGRGLQLLFYSVGIGQISSEVPQNLSASRPQDRQFILSSKKLLLSDSGFYLCAWSGRAEQYFGPGTRLTVT.